What follows are 6 T cell receptor beta chains derived from one specimen sequenced in a study of CD8+ T cells in alopecia areata. The treatment is: oral pan-JAK inhibitor, 5-10 mg twice daily. Extracted RNA was reverse transcribed, and the resulting cDNA served as sequencing template. The assay was immunoSEQ multiplex PCR, and TCRdb's table has in-frame clones only and misses some. The repertoire holds approximately 280,000 clones, with 55% to 70% as singletons. This sample comprised CD4+ T cells sorted from blood, obtained at week 24, from a patient treated with tofacitinib. The receptors here all came from a human donor with alopecia areata.

The chain has TRBV6-6 and TRBJ2-5, with D perhaps matching TRBD1 (5 bases). Germline V gene sequence: CDR1 MNHNY, CDR2 SVGAGI (reference sequence). Trimming removed 5 bases from V and 3 bases from J, with 16 bases in between. The CDR3 has 15 residues. CDR3 nucleotides: TGTGCCAGCAGTCCCCGAACAGGAGCGAAAGAGACCCAGTACTTC. As protein: CASSPRTGAKETQYF.

This clone has more than one count but fewer than ten. The rearrangement uses TRBV28 and TRBJ1-1; D gene uncertain. Trimming stripped 6 bases from V and 3 bases from J, with 11 bases between. Germline lookup yields CDR1 MDHEN and CDR2 SYDVKM. The CDR3 sequence is 13 residues long. The CDR3 region has the DNA TGTGCCAGCAGCCCCGACTGGTACACTGAAGCTTTCTTT. It yields the protein CASSPDWYTEAFF.

This clone was counted between two and nine times. V is TRBV6-5 and J is TRBJ2-7; 9 bases are shared with TRBD1. Germline-derived CDR1 and CDR2 are MNHEY and SVGAGI. Unmatched junction bases numbered 4, after V lost 5 bases and J lost 2 bases. This CDR3 spans 14 amino acids. The DNA for the CDR3 is TGTGCCAGCAGTGCCACAGGGGGCCCCTACGAGCAGTACTTC. Protein: CASSATGGPYEQYF.

Notes on this clone: This CDR3 is also generated by other DNA sequences in the sample. This sequence joins TRBV29-1 and TRBJ2-7; 9 bases line up with TRBD1. V was clipped by 3 bases and J by 1 base; unmatched bases: 1. The germline gives CDR1 SQVTM, CDR2 ANQGSEA. The CDR3 loop spans 13 amino acids. The CDR3 loop is CSVDGTGSYEQYF. The CDR3, as DNA: TGCAGCGTTGATGGGACAGGGTCCTACGAGCAGTACTTC.

This clone showed up just a few times. The chain joins TRBV7-9 to TRBJ1-4; no firm D call. The CDR3 totals 16 residues. Germline CDR1 SEHNR, CDR2 FQNEAQ (reference sequence). The ends were cut back, 0 bases at V and 8 bases at J, with 16 bases in the middle. CDR3 nucleotides: TGTGCCAGCAGCTTAGCCTTCGGACGCGCCTCCGAAAAACTGTTTTTT. This sequence encodes CASSLAFGRASEKLFF.

V is TRBV4-1 and J is TRBJ1-2; D gene ambiguous. V dropped 0 bases and J dropped 4 bases, with 3 bases sitting between them. CDR3 size: 12 residues. CDR1 and CDR2 from the germline V gene are MGHRA and YSYEKL. CDR3 DNA: TGCGCCAGCAGCCAAGATGGCTATGGCTACACCTTC. It codes for CASSQDGYGYTF.